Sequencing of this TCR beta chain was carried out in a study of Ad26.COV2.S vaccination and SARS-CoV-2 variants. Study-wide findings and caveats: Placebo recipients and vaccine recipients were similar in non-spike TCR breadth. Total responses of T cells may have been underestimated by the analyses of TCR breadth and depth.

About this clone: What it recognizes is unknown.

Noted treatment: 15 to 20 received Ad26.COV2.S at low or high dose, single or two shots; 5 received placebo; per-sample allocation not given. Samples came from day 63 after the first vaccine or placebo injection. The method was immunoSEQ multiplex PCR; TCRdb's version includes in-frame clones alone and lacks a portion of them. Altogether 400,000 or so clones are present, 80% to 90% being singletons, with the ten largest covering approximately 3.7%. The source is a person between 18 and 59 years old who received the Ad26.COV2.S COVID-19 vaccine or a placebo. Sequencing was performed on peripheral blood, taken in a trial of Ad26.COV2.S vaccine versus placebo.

DNA for the CDR3: TGCGCCAGCAGCTTGGGGGGGACTCGAACAGATACGCAGTATTTT. Its protein product is CASSLGGTRTDTQYF. This rearrangement joins TRBV5-1 to TRBJ2-3; possibly TRBD2 for D (6 bases). The CDR3 spans 15 residues. Trimming took off 0 bases at V and 3 bases at J, with 11 bases between the two ends. From germline, CDR1 is SGHRS and CDR2 YFSETQ.